This T cell receptor beta chain was sequenced for a study of identical twins. TCRdb passed the 5' RACE reads through MiXCR, listing each CDR3 protein once. The sample includes roughly 260,000 distinct CDR3 sequences, over 11% of them seen just once. With regard to this clonotype: Since no conserved phenylalanine or tryptophan closes the CDR3, a read error is the likely cause.

Each donor was a healthy Caucasian. Germline V CDR1 and CDR2: SGDLS, YYNGEE. The CDR3 runs 14 residues. The V and J ends lost 2 bases and 8 bases respectively, with 11 bases between them. The J gene is TRBJ1-6, the V gene TRBV9, with D tentatively TRBD1 (5 bases). Sequencing used memory (CD45RO+) T cells sorted from blood. The TCR was taken from a woman aged 18-35 years in good health. CDR3 sequence reads: CASSVRGADSPLHL. The CDR3, as DNA: TGTGCCAGCAGCGTTCGAGGGGCGGATTCACCCCTCCACCTT.